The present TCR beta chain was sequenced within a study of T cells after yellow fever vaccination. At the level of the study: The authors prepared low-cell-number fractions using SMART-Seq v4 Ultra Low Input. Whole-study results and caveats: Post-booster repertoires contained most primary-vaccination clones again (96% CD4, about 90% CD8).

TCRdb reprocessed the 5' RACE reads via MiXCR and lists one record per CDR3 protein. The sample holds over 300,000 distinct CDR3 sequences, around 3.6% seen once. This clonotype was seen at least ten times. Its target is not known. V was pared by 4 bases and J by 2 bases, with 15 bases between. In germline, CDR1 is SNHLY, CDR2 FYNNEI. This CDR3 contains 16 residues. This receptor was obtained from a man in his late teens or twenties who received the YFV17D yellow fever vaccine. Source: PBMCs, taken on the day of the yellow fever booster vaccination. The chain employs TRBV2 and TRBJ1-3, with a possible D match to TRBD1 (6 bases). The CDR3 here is CASSVALRGPGNTIYF. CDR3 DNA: TGTGCCAGCAGTGTCGCGTTACGGGGGCCTGGAAACACCATATATTTT.